This TCR beta chain originates from a study of T-cell reconstitution after alpha-beta-depleted transplantation in children. TCRbeta library construction was performed incorporating unique molecular identifiers. TCRdb fed the PCR reads into MiXCR, producing one record per CDR3 protein. Of over 70,000 distinct CDR3 sequences listed, 8% to 9% are singletons. This CDR3 spans 21 amino acids. Trimming cost V 1 base and J 5 bases; bases outside gene matches: 24. CDR1 is LGHDT, CDR2 YNNKEL, per germline (reference sequence). This clonotype occurred many times. Here the sequenced sample was PBMCs from the stem cell graft donor, taken from the stem cell graft. The chain is built from TRBV3-1 and TRBJ2-5; TRBD1 matches 8 bases. This TCR was sampled from a human donor who donated a stem cell graft to a child with congenital amegakaryocytic thrombocytopenia. CDR3 nucleotides: TGTGCCAGCAGCCAAGCACTATGGGCAGGGGGCTCCAGGACCCCCCAGGAGACCCAGTACTTC. Its translation: CASSQALWAGGSRTPQETQYF.